Presented here are 3 T cell receptor beta chains from one specimen sequenced in a study of blood T cells in healthy people across ages. Combining a sample-barcoded 5' primer with a J-beta primer mix, a second PCR ran for roughly 7 to 12 cycles. A single record per CDR3 protein comes from TCRdb applying MiXCR to the 5' RACE reads. The table includes around 1,000,000 distinct CDR3 sequences, approximately 26% detected once. A further study also used this sample, focusing on T cells of mothers and their children.

Sequences were obtained from blood. The source of these receptors is a girl between 2 and 10 years old in good health.

This clonotype turned up a few times. J is TRBJ2-7 and V is TRBV7-2; TRBD1 or TRBD2 may be the D gene (6 bases each). CDR1 SGHTA and CDR2 FQGNSA come from the germline V gene. Trimming removed 4 bases at V and 3 bases at J, with 16 bases between. CDR3 length equals 15 residues. CDR3 nucleotide sequence: TGTGCCAGCAGCTCCCACGGGGGCGGAGACTACGAGCAGTACTTC. It encodes CASSSHGGGDYEQYF. Combining the CDR3 with reference TRBV7-2 and TRBJ2-7 gives the whole variable domain GAGVSQSPSNKVTEKGKDVELRCDPISGHTALYWYRQSLGQGLEFLIYFQGNSAPDKSGLPSDRFSAERTGGSVSTLTIQRTQQEDSAVYLCASSSHGGGDYEQYFGPGTRLTVT.

V gene TRBV25-1 combines with J gene TRBJ2-1; TRBD2 might be the D (5 bases). The CDR3 contains 18 residues. Looked up from germline, CDR1 is MGHDK and CDR2 is SYGVNS. The V gene lost 3 bases and the J gene lost 12 bases, with 30 bases spanning the gap. The CDR3 nucleotides read TGTGCCAGCAGTGAGTTCTTTTTGGGAGTGGGGTCCTCGGTGGTGCAGTTCTTC. It yields the protein CASSEFFLGVGSSVVQFF.

The genes are TRBV15 and TRBJ2-6, with D possibly matching TRBD1 (6 bases). This CDR3 has 14 residues. Trimming took 5 bases from V and 8 from J, leaving 13 bases between them. CDR1 is LNHNV and CDR2 is YYDKDF in the germline V gene (reference sequence). CDR3 DNA sequence: TGTGCCACCAGCTACAGGGAGTCAACCAACGTCCTGACTTTC. Translated, it gives CATSYRESTNVLTF. Looking up the rest from reference TRBV15 and TRBJ2-6 gives the full variable domain: DAMVIQNPRYQVTQFGKPVTLSCSQTLNHNVMYWYQQKSSQAPKLLFHYYDKDFNNEADTPDNFQSRRPNTSFCFLDIRSPGLGDTAMYLCATSYRESTNVLTFGAGSRLTVL.